This T cell receptor beta chain was found in a study of T cells in Graves' hyperthyroidism and ophthalmopathy. RNA transcripts provided the source from which TCR beta CDR3 regions were amplified. TCR CDR3 regions were first amplified by RT-PCR with HTBI primers. Each CDR3 protein gets one entry after TCRdb re-called the multiplex PCR reads with MiXCR. The sample has around 570,000 distinct CDR3 sequences, just under 20% seen once. This clonotype was found a few times. Specimen: blood. This clonotype was sampled from a man aged 35 to 55 with Graves' ophthalmopathy.

The CDR3 loop is CASSSGTGVQPQHF. CDR3 DNA sequence: TGTGCCAGCAGTTCCGGGACAGGGGTCCAGCCCCAGCATTTT. V and J are TRBV27 and TRBJ1-5; 10 bases match TRBD1. This CDR3 is built from 14 residues. Germline V lookup: CDR1 MNHEY, CDR2 SMNVEV (reference sequence). V dropped 4 bases and J dropped 7; count of bases not matched to a gene: 4.